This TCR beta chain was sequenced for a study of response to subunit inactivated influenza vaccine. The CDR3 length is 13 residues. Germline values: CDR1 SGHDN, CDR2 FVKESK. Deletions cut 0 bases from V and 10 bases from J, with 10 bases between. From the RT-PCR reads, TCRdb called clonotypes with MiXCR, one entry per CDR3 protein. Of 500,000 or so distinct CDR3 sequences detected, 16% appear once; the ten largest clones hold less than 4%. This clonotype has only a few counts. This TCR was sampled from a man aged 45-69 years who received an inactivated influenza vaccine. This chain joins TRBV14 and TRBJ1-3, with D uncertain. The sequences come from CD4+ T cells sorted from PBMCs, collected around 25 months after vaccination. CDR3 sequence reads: CASSQDRGRTIYF. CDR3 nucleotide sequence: TGTGCCAGCAGCCAAGACCGAGGGAGGACCATATATTTT.